This TCR beta chain comes out of a study of blood T cells in healthy people across ages. Looking at the study overall: Every two T cells gave about one barcoded beta molecule via template switching.

The total RNA that was extracted per sample amounted to at least 5 micrograms. It was with a sample-barcoded 5' primer and a J-beta primer mix that a second PCR of roughly 7 to 11 cycles was run. MiXCR was run by TCRdb on the 5' RACE reads, yielding one entry per CDR3 protein. Among about 800,000 distinct CDR3 sequences listed, 46% were seen once. Germline CDR1 and CDR2: DFQATT and SNEGSKA (reference sequence). The CDR3 consists of 16 residues. Trimming stripped 1 base from V and 5 bases from J, with 19 bases between. Material for sequencing was blood. This sequence was found in a man older than 75 in good health. The chain combines TRBV20-1 with TRBJ2-3, with D unresolved. CDR3 amino acids: CSARGPAPFGKDTQYF. In DNA form, the CDR3 reads TGCAGTGCTAGAGGTCCTGCTCCATTCGGAAAAGATACGCAGTATTTT.